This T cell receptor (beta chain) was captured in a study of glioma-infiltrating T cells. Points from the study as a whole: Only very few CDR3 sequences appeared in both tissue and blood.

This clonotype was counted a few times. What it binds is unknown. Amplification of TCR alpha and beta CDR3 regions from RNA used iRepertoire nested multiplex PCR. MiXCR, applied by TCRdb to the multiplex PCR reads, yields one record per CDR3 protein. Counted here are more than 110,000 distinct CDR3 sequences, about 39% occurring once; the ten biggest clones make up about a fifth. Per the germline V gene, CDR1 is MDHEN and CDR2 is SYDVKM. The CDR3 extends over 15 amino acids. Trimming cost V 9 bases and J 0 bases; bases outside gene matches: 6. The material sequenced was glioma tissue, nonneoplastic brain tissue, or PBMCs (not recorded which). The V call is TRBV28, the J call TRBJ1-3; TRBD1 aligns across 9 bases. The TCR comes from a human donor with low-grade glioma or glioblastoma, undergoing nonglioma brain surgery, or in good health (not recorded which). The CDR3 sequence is CASQDRGFSGNTIYF. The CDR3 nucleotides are TGTGCCAGTCAAGACAGGGGGTTCTCTGGAAACACCATATATTTT.